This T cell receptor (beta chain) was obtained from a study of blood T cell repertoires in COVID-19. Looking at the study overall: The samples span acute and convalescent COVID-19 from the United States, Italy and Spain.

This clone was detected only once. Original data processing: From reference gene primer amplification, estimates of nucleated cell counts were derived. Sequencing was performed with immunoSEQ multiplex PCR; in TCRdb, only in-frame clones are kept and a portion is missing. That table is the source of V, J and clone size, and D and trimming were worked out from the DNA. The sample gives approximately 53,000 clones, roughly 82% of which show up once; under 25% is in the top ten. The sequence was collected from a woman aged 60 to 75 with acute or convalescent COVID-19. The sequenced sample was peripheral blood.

The CDR3 region has the DNA TGTGCCAGCAGCACCGGCGGGGGGCGAGCCTACAATGAGCAGTTCTTC. This codes for CASSTGGGRAYNEQFF. The chain is built from TRBV9 and TRBJ2-1, with TRBD2 matching over 8 bases. This CDR3 region has 16 residues. With V trimmed by 4 bases and J by 2 bases, 8 bases remained unmatched. Germline assignment: CDR1 SGDLS and CDR2 YYNGEE.